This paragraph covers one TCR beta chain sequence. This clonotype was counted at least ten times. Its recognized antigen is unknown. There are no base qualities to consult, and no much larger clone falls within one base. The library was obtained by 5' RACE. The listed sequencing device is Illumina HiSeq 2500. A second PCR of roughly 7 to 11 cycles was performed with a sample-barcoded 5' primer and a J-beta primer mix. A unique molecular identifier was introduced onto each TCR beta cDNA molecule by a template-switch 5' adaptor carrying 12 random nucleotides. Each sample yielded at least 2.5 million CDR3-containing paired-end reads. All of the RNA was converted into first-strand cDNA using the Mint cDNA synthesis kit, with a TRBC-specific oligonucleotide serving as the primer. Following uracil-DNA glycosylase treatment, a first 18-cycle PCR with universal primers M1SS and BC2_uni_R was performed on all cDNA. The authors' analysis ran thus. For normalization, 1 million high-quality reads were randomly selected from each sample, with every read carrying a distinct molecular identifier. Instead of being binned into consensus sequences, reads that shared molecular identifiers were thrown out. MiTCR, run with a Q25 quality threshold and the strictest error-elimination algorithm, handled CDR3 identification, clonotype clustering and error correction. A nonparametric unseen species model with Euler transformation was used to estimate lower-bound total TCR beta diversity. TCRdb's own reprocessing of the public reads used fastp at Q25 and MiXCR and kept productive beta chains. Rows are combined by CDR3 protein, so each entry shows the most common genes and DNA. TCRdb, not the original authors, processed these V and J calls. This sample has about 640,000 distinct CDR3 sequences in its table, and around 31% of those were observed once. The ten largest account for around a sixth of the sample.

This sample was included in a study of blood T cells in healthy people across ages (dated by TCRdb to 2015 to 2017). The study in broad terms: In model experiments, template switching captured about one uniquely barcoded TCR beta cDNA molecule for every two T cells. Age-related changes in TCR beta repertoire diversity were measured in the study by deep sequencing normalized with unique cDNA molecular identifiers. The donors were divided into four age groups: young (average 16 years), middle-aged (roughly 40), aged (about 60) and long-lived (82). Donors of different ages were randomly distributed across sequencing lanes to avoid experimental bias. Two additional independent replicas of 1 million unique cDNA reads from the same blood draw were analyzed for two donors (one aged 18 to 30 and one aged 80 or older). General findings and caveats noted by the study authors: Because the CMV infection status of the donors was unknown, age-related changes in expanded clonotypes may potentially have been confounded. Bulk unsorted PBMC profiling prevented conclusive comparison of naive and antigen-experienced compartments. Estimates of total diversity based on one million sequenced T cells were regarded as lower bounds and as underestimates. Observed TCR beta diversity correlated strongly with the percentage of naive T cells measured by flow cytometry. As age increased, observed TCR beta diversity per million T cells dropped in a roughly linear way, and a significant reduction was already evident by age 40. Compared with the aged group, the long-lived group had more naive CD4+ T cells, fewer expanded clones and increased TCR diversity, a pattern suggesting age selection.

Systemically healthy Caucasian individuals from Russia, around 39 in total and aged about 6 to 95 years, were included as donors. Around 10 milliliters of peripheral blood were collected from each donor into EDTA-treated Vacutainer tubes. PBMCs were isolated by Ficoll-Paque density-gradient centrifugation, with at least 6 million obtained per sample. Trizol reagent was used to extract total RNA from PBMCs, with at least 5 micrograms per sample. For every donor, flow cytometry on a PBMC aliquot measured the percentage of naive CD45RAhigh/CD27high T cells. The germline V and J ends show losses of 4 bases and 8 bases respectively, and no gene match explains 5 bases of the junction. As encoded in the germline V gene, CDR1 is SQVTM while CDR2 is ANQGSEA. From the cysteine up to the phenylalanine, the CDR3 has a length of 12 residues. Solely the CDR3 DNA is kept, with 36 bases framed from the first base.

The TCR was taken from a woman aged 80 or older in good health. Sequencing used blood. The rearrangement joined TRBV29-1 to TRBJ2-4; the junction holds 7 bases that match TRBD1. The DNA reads TGCAGCGTTGGTAAGGGGGCGGACATTCAGTACTTC. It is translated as CSVGKGADIQYF.